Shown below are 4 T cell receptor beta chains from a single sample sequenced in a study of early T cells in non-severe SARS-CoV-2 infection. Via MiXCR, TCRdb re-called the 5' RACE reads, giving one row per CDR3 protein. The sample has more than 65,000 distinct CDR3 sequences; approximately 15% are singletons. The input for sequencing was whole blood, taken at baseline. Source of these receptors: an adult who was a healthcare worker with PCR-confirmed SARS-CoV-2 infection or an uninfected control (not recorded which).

The CDR3, as DNA: TGTGCCAGCAGCTTAGCGGTTGGACACCCCGGAGGCACAGATACGCAGTATTTT. Amino acid sequence: CASSLAVGHPGGTDTQYF. The chain uses TRBV7-6 and TRBJ2-3, with a weak D call TRBD1 (5 bases). V lost 0 bases and J lost 1, with 17 bases in between. CDR3 size: 18 residues. CDR1 and CDR2 (germline): SGHVS, FNYEAQ. The full variable domain, in which reference TRBV7-6 and TRBJ2-3 provide the parts outside the CDR3, is GAGVSQSPRYKVTKRGQDVALRCDPISGHVSLYWYRQALGQGPEFLTYFNYEAQQDKSGLPNDRFSAERPEGSISTLTIQRTEQRDSAMYRCASSLAVGHPGGTDTQYFGPGTRLTVL.

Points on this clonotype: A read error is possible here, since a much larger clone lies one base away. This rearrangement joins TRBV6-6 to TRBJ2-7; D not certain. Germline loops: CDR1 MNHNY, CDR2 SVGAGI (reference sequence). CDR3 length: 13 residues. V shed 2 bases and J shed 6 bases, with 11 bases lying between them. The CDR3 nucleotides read TGTGCCAGCAGTTACACACATGGGTTCGAGCAGTACTTC. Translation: CASSYTHGFEQYF.

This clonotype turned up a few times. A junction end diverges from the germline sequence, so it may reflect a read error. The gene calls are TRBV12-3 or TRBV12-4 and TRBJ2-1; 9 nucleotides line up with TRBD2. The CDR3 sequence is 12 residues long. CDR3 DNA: TGTGCCAGCAGGTTCTCTGGGACTAGCTTGTCCTTC. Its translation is CASRFSGTSLSF.

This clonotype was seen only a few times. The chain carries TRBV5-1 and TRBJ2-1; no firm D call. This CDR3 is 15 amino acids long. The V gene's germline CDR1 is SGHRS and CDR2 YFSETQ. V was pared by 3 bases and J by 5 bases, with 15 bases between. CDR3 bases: TGCGCCAGCAGCTCCCCCCGAGGCGACCACAATGAGCAGTTCTTC. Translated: CASSSPRGDHNEQFF.